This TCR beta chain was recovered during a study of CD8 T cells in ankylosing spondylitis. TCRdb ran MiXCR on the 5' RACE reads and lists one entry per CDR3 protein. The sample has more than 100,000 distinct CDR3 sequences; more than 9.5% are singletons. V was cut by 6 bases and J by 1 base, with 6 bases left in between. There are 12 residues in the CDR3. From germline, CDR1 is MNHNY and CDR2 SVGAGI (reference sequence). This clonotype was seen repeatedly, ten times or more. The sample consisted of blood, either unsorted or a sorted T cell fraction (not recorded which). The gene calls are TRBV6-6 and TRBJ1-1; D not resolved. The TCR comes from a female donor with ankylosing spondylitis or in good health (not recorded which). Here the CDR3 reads CASRAANTEAFF. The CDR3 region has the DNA TGTGCCAGCAGGGCCGCGAACACTGAAGCTTTCTTT.